These T cell receptor beta chains were read from a single sample in a study of shared clonotypes between healthy human individuals. The method was immunoSEQ multiplex PCR; TCRdb's version includes in-frame clones alone and lacks a portion of them. The sample consists of about 110,000 clones, about 63% of them appearing once. Sequencing was done on a sample of memory CD8+ T cells sorted from blood. The source of these receptors is a woman aged 30 to 39 in good health. Both conserved end residues are part of each CDR3. The order of the fields is D gene, V gene, clone size, J gene, CDR3 DNA, CDR3 protein. A D gene is named only where the DNA matches it firmly. Not all rows give a size; the values are once, few, many and, for expanded clones, a class.

d_call: -
v_call: TRBV7-6
clone_size: few
j_call: TRBJ2-7
cdr3_nt: TGTGCCAGCAGCCCGTCGAGCGAGACGACCTACGAGCAGTACTTC
cdr3_aa: CASSPSSETTYEQYF

d_call: TRBD1
v_call: TRBV25-1
clone_size: few
j_call: TRBJ2-7
cdr3_nt: TGTGCCAGCAGTGACGAGGGACAGGTCGTTTTCTACGAGCAGTACTTC
cdr3_aa: CASSDEGQVVFYEQYF

d_call: -
v_call: TRBV5-6
clone_size: -
j_call: TRBJ2-7
cdr3_nt: TGTGCCAGCAGCTTCCAGGGAACCTACGAGCAGTACTTC
cdr3_aa: CASSFQGTYEQYF

d_call: -
v_call: TRBV20-1
clone_size: -
j_call: TRBJ2-1
cdr3_nt: TGCAGTGCCCGCAGGGGGGGAAAGCAGTTCTTC
cdr3_aa: CSARRGGKQFF

d_call: -
v_call: TRBV6-4
clone_size: many
j_call: TRBJ2-1
cdr3_nt: TGTGCCAGCAGTGAGAAGGATTCCTACAATGAGCAGTTCTTC
cdr3_aa: CASSEKDSYNEQFF

d_call: TRBD1
v_call: TRBV27
clone_size: -
j_call: TRBJ2-3
cdr3_nt: TGTGCCAGCAGGCAACAGGGGGCTTGGGGCACAGATACGCAGTATTTT
cdr3_aa: CASRQQGAWGTDTQYF

d_call: -
v_call: TRBV27
clone_size: once
j_call: TRBJ1-5
cdr3_nt: TGTGCCAGCAGTCCCACCGGGGAGGGGAATCAGCCCCAGCATTTT
cdr3_aa: CASSPTGEGNQPQHF

d_call: -
v_call: TRBV25-1
clone_size: -
j_call: TRBJ1-1
cdr3_nt: TGTGCCAGCAGCTTCGTCCTGGGGGAGGGCATCTCTGAAGCTTTCTTT
cdr3_aa: CASSFVLGEGISEAFF

d_call: TRBD1
v_call: TRBV11-3
clone_size: -
j_call: TRBJ2-7
cdr3_nt: TGTGCCAGCAGCCTTCGGACAGGGGGTTACGAGCAGTACTTC
cdr3_aa: CASSLRTGGYEQYF

d_call: TRBD2
v_call: TRBV2
clone_size: -
j_call: TRBJ2-1
cdr3_nt: TGTGCCAGCAGACTAGCGGGGAGCTCCTACAATGAGCAGTTCTTC
cdr3_aa: CASRLAGSSYNEQFF

d_call: -
v_call: TRBV6-4
clone_size: -
j_call: TRBJ1-1
cdr3_nt: TGTGCCAGCAGCAGGACGGTGAACACTGAAGCTTTCTTT
cdr3_aa: CASSRTVNTEAFF

d_call: -
v_call: TRBV28
clone_size: once
j_call: TRBJ1-1
cdr3_nt: TGTGCCAGCAGTCTGAGACAGACAGAAGCTTTCTTT
cdr3_aa: CASSLRQTEAFF

d_call: -
v_call: TRBV6-6
clone_size: few
j_call: TRBJ2-1
cdr3_nt: TGTGCCAGCAGTTACGAAGTAGGCAATGAGCAGTTCTTC
cdr3_aa: CASSYEVGNEQFF

d_call: -
v_call: TRBV6-4
clone_size: -
j_call: TRBJ2-2
cdr3_nt: TGTGCCAGCAGTGACGGGAATGGGGCTGGCGGGGAGCTGTTTTTT
cdr3_aa: CASSDGNGAGGELFF

d_call: -
v_call: TRBV29-1
clone_size: many
j_call: TRBJ2-7
cdr3_nt: TGCAGCGTTGCCAGGGACACCTCCTACGAGCAGTACTTC
cdr3_aa: CSVARDTSYEQYF